The entry that follows covers one T cell receptor beta chain sequence. There is no known antigen for this receptor. Per-base quality was not reported, and no clone a single base away is much larger than it. The treatment or condition label of this sample denotes: oral pan-JAK inhibitor, 5-10 mg twice daily. Lesional scalp punch biopsies and peripheral blood were collected from alopecia areata patients. After PBMCs were isolated by density centrifugation and stained for CD3, CD4 and CD8, a FACSAria was used to sort CD4+ and CD8+ T cells. V drops 0 bases and J drops 0 bases, leaving 9 bases in between. The CDR3, from cysteine to phenylalanine, totals 16 residues. The retained sequence is limited to the CDR3, 48 bases, with the frame set at the first base. Reading the germline V gene gives CDR1 MGHRA and CDR2 YSYEKL. The data originate from a study of CD8+ T cells in alopecia areata listed by TCRdb under 2018. Regarding the research as a whole: Treated patients were enrolled in an open-label pilot trial of oral tofacitinib at 5 to 10 mg twice daily for moderate-to-severe alopecia areata. Patients received tofacitinib for 6 to 18 months and were then followed off drug for 6 months to check for delayed response and recurrence. For the treated patients, the SALT score, which quantifies what percentage of scalp surface area is affected, served as the measure of disease severity. The study used high-throughput TCRbeta sequencing to examine T cell clonal expansion in alopecia areata, in both the C3H/HeJ mouse model and human patients. On the human side, TCRbeta sequencing was run on scalp tissue and on sorted CD4+ and CD8+ peripheral blood T cells from healthy controls and from alopecia areata patients with either patchy or totalis/universalis disease. Tofacitinib-treated patients had biopsies at baseline and at 4 and 24 weeks of treatment, with a later scalp biopsy in several patients. Clonality in the scalp was compared among normal scalp (n=4), patchy alopecia areata scalp (n=8), and alopecia totalis/universalis scalp (n=8). The RNA source kit depended on sample type: the PAXgene miRNA kit for fixed scalp, the miRNeasy kit for PBMCs, and the RNeasy kit for mouse skin. TCRbeta CDR3 regions were amplified by immunoSEQ multiplex PCR using 35 Vbeta forward and 13 Jbeta reverse primers. What the authors observed across the whole study: Unlike mouse skin, where gammadelta T cells dominate, normal human skin contains resident alphabeta T cells that get sequenced too, which complicates analysis of the scalp TCR repertoire. During tofacitinib treatment, many expanded lesional clones remained in scalp and blood, and this persistence may partly explain relapse after treatment is stopped. Compared with normal scalp, lesional scalp, particularly in alopecia totalis/universalis, had higher clonality and more expanded CD8+ clones, which suggests antigenic drive. TCR sequences shared between patients were less clear than in mice, possibly partly because of HLA diversity in the patient population. Scalp clonality and the number of expanded CD8+ clones among the top 100 scalp clones were significantly decreased by tofacitinib. The treated cohort was small, with a single nonresponder, so links between baseline CD8+ expansion and response need larger studies.

Receptors were amplified or captured by the immunoSEQ multiplex PCR assay. To provide template for TCR sequencing, every sample had RNA extracted and reverse transcribed into cDNA. First-strand cDNA was synthesized using SuperScript III with a 2:1 mix of oligo-dT and random hexamers. A synthetic immune receptor repertoire was used to assess amplification bias, and residual bias was removed computationally. The authors' pipeline ran thus. Raw reads were preprocessed to remove errors, and CDR3 was defined by IMGT conventions from the conserved cysteine to phenylalanine. Clonality was computed as 1 minus the Shannon entropy, with the entropy normalized by log2 of the number of productive unique TCRs. Whether each scalp clone was CD4 or CD8 was inferred by checking scalp TCRbeta sequences against the CD4 and CD8 repertoires from sorted blood. This immuneACCESS table, as held by TCRdb, lists in-frame sequences with V and J called but not all clones. Of the missing ones, under half trace to an unresolved V gene in checked studies; the others have no known cause. The D gene and trimming were derived from the DNA, and the V and J assignments and clone size from that table. This sample comprises 150,000 to 200,000 clones, 58% of them detected only once. The ten biggest clones cover 16% of the sample.

The sequencing used CD4+ T cells sorted from blood, collected at approximately week 55, from a patient treated with tofacitinib. Rearrangement joined TRBV4-1 to TRBJ2-4; no D gene can be assigned with confidence. This TCR came from a human donor with alopecia areata. CDR3 loop: CASSQDISLAKNIQYF. The sequenced DNA: TGCGCCAGCAGCCAAGACATATCCCTAGCCAAAAACATTCAGTACTTC.